Below are 22 T cell receptor beta chains sequenced from a single sample in a study of blood T cells in healthy people across ages. A second PCR, run for roughly 7 to 11 cycles, used a sample-barcoded 5' primer plus a J-beta primer mix. From the 5' RACE reads, TCRdb called clonotypes with MiXCR, one entry per CDR3 protein. Among roughly 790,000 distinct CDR3 sequences listed, around 46% were seen once. Sequencing was performed on blood. The receptors come from a woman aged 55-70 years in good health.

This chain's CDR3 is CASVGTQGGGYTF. The CDR3 region has the DNA TGTGCCAGCGTAGGGACACAGGGCGGTGGCTACACCTTC. J is TRBJ1-2 and V is TRBV7-2, with D possibly being TRBD1 (6 bases). Germline V gives CDR1 SGHTA, CDR2 FQGNSA. Trimming pared 8 bases from V and 7 bases from J, leaving 17 bases between. There are 13 residues in the CDR3.

The rearrangement links TRBV6-2 or TRBV6-3 to TRBJ2-3; 8 bases line up with TRBD1. Germline CDR1 is MNHEY and CDR2 is SVGEGT. The ends lost 2 bases at V and 5 bases at J; junction bases unmatched: 30. This CDR3 has 23 residues. In nucleotides, the CDR3 is TGTGCCAGCAGTTACACGCTTGATATTAGGACAGGGATTGGAGCTGGTACGGGAGATACGCAGTATTTT. This gives the protein CASSYTLDIRTGIGAGTGDTQYF.

V usage is TRBV9 and J usage is TRBJ2-1, with 8 bases that match TRBD1. The germline CDR1 and CDR2 sequences are SGDLS and YYNGEE. The CDR3 has 15 residues. Trimming took 2 bases from V and 7 from J; bases not matched to a gene: 8. CDR3 residues: CASSVQTGELNEQFF. CDR3 DNA: TGTGCCAGCAGCGTCCAGACAGGGGAATTGAATGAGCAGTTCTTC.

Here the CDR3 DNA reads TGCGCCAGCAGCAGATCCACGGGAAACACTGAAGCTTTCTTT. It yields the protein CASSRSTGNTEAFF. This sequence joins TRBV5-1 and TRBJ1-1; D is unresolved. The germline V and J ends were trimmed by 4 bases and 2 bases, with 12 bases remaining between them. This CDR3 contains 14 residues. Per germline, CDR1 SGHRS and CDR2 YFSETQ.

J is TRBJ1-2 and V is TRBV20-1; TRBD1 might be the D (5 bases). The CDR3 is 11 amino acids. Germline V lookup: CDR1 DFQATT, CDR2 SNEGSKA (reference sequence). The CDR3 region is CTAGDSDGYTF. Here the CDR3 DNA reads TGCACCGCGGGGGACTCGGACGGCTACACCTTC.

In DNA form, the CDR3 reads TGTGCCAGTACCCGGCCAGGGGACCAATGGGCAAGCTATGGCTACACCTTC. Translated: CASTRPGDQWASYGYTF. The rearrangement links TRBV19 to TRBJ1-2, with a weak D call TRBD1 (6 bases). The germline gives CDR1 LNHDA, CDR2 SQIVND (reference sequence). This CDR3 has 17 amino acids. V lost 7 bases, J lost 4 bases, and 25 bases lay in between.

The chain carries TRBV12-3 or TRBV12-4 and TRBJ1-1, with D uncertain. The V gene lost 3 bases and the J gene lost 4 bases, with 9 bases spanning the gap. The CDR3 is 13 residues long. In DNA form, the CDR3 reads TGTGCCAGCAGTTTCCCGGGGAGCACTGAAGCTTTCTTT. As protein: CASSFPGSTEAFF.

The V call is TRBV13, the J call TRBJ2-7; 9 nucleotides match TRBD1. Trimming cost V 1 base and J 7 bases; bases outside gene matches: 11. Germline assignment: CDR1 PRHDT and CDR2 FYEKMQ (reference sequence). The CDR3 consists of 16 residues. CDR3 residues: CASSLAVGTGWNEQYF. The CDR3 bases are TGTGCCAGCAGCTTAGCCGTGGGGACAGGGTGGAATGAGCAGTACTTC.

This clonotype was counted a few times. The V gene is TRBV7-2, the J gene TRBJ1-5, with no clear D. The germline V gene encodes CDR1 SGHTA and CDR2 FQGNSA. V lost 4 bases to trimming and J lost 0 bases, with 4 bases between them. The CDR3 has 13 amino acids. CDR3 in amino acids: CASSSSSNQPQHF. The CDR3 nucleotides read TGTGCCAGCAGCTCCAGTAGCAATCAGCCCCAGCATTTT. Filled out from reference TRBV7-2 and TRBJ1-5, the complete variable domain reads GAGVSQSPSNKVTEKGKDVELRCDPISGHTALYWYRQSLGQGLEFLIYFQGNSAPDKSGLPSDRFSAERTGGSVSTLTIQRTQQEDSAVYLCASSSSSNQPQHFGDGTRLSIL.

The rearrangement uses TRBV7-3 and TRBJ2-1; 14 bases are shared with TRBD2. Germline CDR1 is SGHTA and CDR2 is FQGTGA. This CDR3 has 16 amino acids. The V and J ends lost 6 bases and 10 bases, in that order; junction bases with no gene match: 11. The CDR3 loop is CASSLTRLAGGQEQFF. DNA for the CDR3: TGTGCCAGCAGTCTGACCCGACTAGCGGGGGGGCAGGAGCAGTTCTTC.

This chain uses TRBV7-9 with TRBJ2-5; a weak D match, TRBD1 (6 bases). The end of the DNA aligns better with TRBJ2-7, so the J call may be wrong. The CDR3 totals 13 residues. Germline CDR1 is SEHNR and CDR2 is FQNEAQ (reference sequence). DNA of the CDR3: TGTGCCAGCAGTCATGGACAGATCTACGAGCAGTACTTC. Residues: CASSHGQIYEQYF.

On this clonotype itself: Given a much more abundant clone one base away, this may be a read error. The chain employs TRBV5-1 and TRBJ1-5; D is ambiguous. Per the germline V gene, CDR1 is SGHRS and CDR2 is YFSETQ. This CDR3 comprises 15 residues. V was shortened by 0 bases and J by 0 bases, with 7 bases between the two germline ends. For the CDR3, the DNA is TGCGCCAGCAGCTTGGGGATGGATAGCAATCAGCCCCAGCATTTT. Translation gives CASSLGMDSNQPQHF.

This clonotype was detected only a few times. The V gene is TRBV3-1, the J gene TRBJ1-1; D may be TRBD1 (5 bases). CDR3 length equals 16 residues. In germline, CDR1 is LGHDT, CDR2 YNNKEL (reference sequence). V was pared by 7 bases and J by 3 bases, with 21 bases between. The CDR3 sequence: CASTLRGGGRDTEAFF. CDR3 in DNA: TGTGCCAGCACCCTACGGGGTGGGGGTCGGGACACTGAAGCTTTCTTT.

This clonotype turned up a few times. J is TRBJ2-1 and V is TRBV5-1; a possible D gene is TRBD2 (5 bases). V gave up 0 bases and J gave up 5 bases, with 9 bases separating them. CDR1 SGHRS and CDR2 YFSETQ come from the germline V gene. The CDR3 covers 14 residues. The DNA for the CDR3 is TGCGCCAGCAGCTTGGGAGTGAGGGACAATGAGCAGTTCTTC. Residues: CASSLGVRDNEQFF.

The chain has TRBV20-1 and TRBJ2-1; no clear D. Trimming stripped 3 bases from V and 10 bases from J, with 10 bases between. The CDR3 consists of 11 residues. Per the germline V gene, CDR1 is DFQATT and CDR2 is SNEGSKA (reference sequence). The CDR3 region has the DNA TGCAGTGCTAGTCTCCAGCGCGAGCAGTTCTTC. Translating it yields CSASLQREQFF.

V is TRBV2 and J is TRBJ1-2; tentatively, D is TRBD1 (6 bases). This CDR3 contains 14 residues. CDR1 is SNHLY, CDR2 FYNNEI, per germline. The V and J ends lost 2 bases and 6 bases respectively, with 13 bases between them. CDR3 sequence (DNA): TGTGCCAGCAGTGAATTGGGTCAGGGGCATGGCTACACCTTC. It is translated as CASSELGQGHGYTF.

This clonotype was counted between two and nine times. Relative to the germline gene, one junction end is altered; a read error may explain this. This chain connects TRBV12-3 or TRBV12-4 to TRBJ1-6; D unresolved. This CDR3 spans 14 amino acids. The DNA for the CDR3 is TGTGCCAGCAGTTTAGGAGGGATACATTCACCTCTCCACTTT. Amino acids: CASSLGGIHSPLHF.

This clonotype showed up just a few times. V and J are TRBV20-1 and TRBJ1-6, with a possible D match to TRBD1 (5 bases). Per the germline V gene, CDR1 is DFQATT and CDR2 is SNEGSKA (reference sequence). CDR3 size: 16 residues. V was trimmed by 5 bases and J by 3 bases, leaving 17 bases between them. CDR3 sequence reads: CSAQRGAGNYNSPLHF. The CDR3 bases are TGCAGTGCTCAAAGAGGGGCAGGCAACTATAATTCACCCCTCCACTTT.

At least ten counts were recorded for this clonotype. This sequence joins TRBV9 and TRBJ2-3; TRBD2 aligns across 14 bases. Germline V gene sequence: CDR1 SGDLS, CDR2 YYNGEE. The CDR3 runs to 18 residues. With 3 bases clipped from V and 1 base from J, the junction kept 7 bases outside the gene matches. The CDR3 sequence: CASSAYLGLAGGTDTQYF. As DNA, the CDR3 is TGTGCCAGCAGCGCATACCTGGGACTAGCGGGAGGCACAGATACGCAGTATTTT.

V and J are TRBV28 and TRBJ2-5; 8 bases map to TRBD1. Gene TRBJ2-7 matches the end of the DNA better, so the J call may be wrong. Germline-derived CDR1 and CDR2 are MDHEN and SYDVKM. This CDR3 is built from 12 residues. The DNA for the CDR3 is TGTGCGATCCGGGACAGGAGCTACGAGCAGTACTTC. Translated: CAIRDRSYEQYF.

This clonotype was counted only a few times. The chain recombines TRBV7-2 with TRBJ2-7; 9 bases map to TRBD2. Unmatched junction bases numbered 5, after V lost 2 bases and J lost 3 bases. Germline V lookup: CDR1 SGHTA, CDR2 FQGNSA. The CDR3 is 15 amino acids. CDR3 sequence (DNA): TGTGCCAGCAGCTTAACAACTAGCGGGTTCTACGAGCAGTACTTC. It encodes CASSLTTSGFYEQYF.

This chain links TRBV6-2 or TRBV6-3 with TRBJ1-1; TRBD1 is a possible D gene (5 bases). The V end lost 11 bases, the J end lost 0 bases, and 13 bases lay between the germline ends. Germline V lookup: CDR1 MNHEY, CDR2 SVGEGT. The CDR3 runs to 13 residues. The CDR3 DNA is TGTGCCTCGGGGCCCCCCCTGAACACTGAAGCTTTCTTT. This codes for CASGPPLNTEAFF.